The source of this T cell receptor (beta chain) is a study of T cells after yellow fever vaccination. Whole-study findings and limits: Though weaker, the secondary response peaked faster, on day 5 versus 15.

The CDR3 totals 13 residues. Germline V gene data show CDR1 as DFQATT and CDR2 as SNEGSKA (reference sequence). V was clipped by 0 bases and J by 4 bases, with 8 bases between them. This clonotype was counted ten times or more. TCRdb called the 5' RACE reads again in MiXCR, with one record for every CDR3 protein. The repertoire holds about 46,000 distinct CDR3 sequences, with just under 6.5% as singletons. The sequencing used PBMCs, either bulk or a sorted T-cell subset (CD4+, CD8+, memory, or dextramer-sorted; not recorded which), collected 45 days after the yellow fever booster vaccination. This sequence originates from a man aged 30 to 39 who received the YFV17D yellow fever vaccine. The chain uses TRBV20-1 and TRBJ2-3; D call uncertain. The CDR3 bases are TGCAGTGCTAGAGATCAGGTGGCAGATACGCAGTATTTT. Translating gives CSARDQVADTQYF.